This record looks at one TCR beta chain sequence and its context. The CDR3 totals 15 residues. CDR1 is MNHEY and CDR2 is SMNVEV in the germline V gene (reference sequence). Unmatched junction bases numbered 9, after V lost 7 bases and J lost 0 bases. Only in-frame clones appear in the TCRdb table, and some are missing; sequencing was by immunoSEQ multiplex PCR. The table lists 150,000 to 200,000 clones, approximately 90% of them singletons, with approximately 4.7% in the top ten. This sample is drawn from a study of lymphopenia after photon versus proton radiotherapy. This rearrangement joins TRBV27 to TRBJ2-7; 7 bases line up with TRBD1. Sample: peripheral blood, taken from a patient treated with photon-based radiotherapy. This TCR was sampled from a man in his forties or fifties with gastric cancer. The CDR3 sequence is CASNRQGEPSYEQYF. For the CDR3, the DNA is TGTGCCAGCAACCGCCAGGGGGAACCCTCCTACGAGCAGTACTTC.